One and the same sample provided the 4 T cell receptor beta chains below, sequenced in a study of blood T cells in healthy people across ages. PCR was performed a second time for about 7 to 11 cycles using a sample-barcoded 5' primer and a J-beta primer mix. TCRdb reprocessed the 5' RACE reads via MiXCR and lists one record per CDR3 protein. The sample lists roughly 1,300,000 distinct CDR3 sequences, approximately 59% occurring once. The source material was blood. The receptors were gathered from a man aged 18 to 29 in good health.

This chain links TRBV6-2 or TRBV6-3 with TRBJ1-5; perhaps TRBD1 as D (6 bases). V shed 10 bases and J shed 4 bases, with 11 bases lying between them. Germline lookup yields CDR1 MNHEY and CDR2 SVGEGT. The CDR3 contains 12 residues. This chain's CDR3 is CAIQGPNQPQHF. The CDR3 nucleotides are TGTGCCATCCAGGGGCCGAATCAGCCCCAGCATTTT.

This chain joins TRBV6-1 and TRBJ2-4; 10 bases line up with TRBD1. The J call is uncertain, as TRBJ2-7 better fits the DNA end. The CDR3 has 15 amino acids. Germline CDR1 reads MNHNS; CDR2 reads SASEGT. As DNA, the CDR3 is TGTGCCAGCAGTGAAAATGACAGGGGGCTCTACGAGCAGTACTTC. Its translation is CASSENDRGLYEQYF.

The gene calls are TRBV5-1 and TRBJ1-5, with 8 bases identical to TRBD1. The germline CDR1 and CDR2 sequences are SGHRS and YFSETQ. There are 15 residues in the CDR3. Trimming at V came to 4 bases and at J to 3 bases, leaving 6 bases not matched to a gene. The CDR3 sequence: CASSIGQGHNQPQHF. The CDR3 DNA is TGCGCCAGCAGCATAGGACAGGGCCACAATCAGCCCCAGCATTTT.

The CDR3 is CASSFGQGIHEQYF. DNA of the CDR3: TGTGCCAGCAGTTTCGGACAGGGGATCCACGAGCAGTACTTC. The chain combines TRBV12-3 or TRBV12-4 with TRBJ2-7, with 9 positions matching TRBD1. The V gene end was trimmed by 3 bases and the J gene end by 5 bases; junction bases not matched to a gene: 5. This CDR3 region has 14 residues.